This T cell receptor (beta chain) was identified during a study of T cell changes during pregnancy in multiple sclerosis. This CDR3 region has 12 residues. The V gene lost 10 bases and the J gene lost 2 bases, with 11 bases spanning the gap. Germline V gene lookup returns CDR1 MNHNS and CDR2 SASEGT. Sequencing was performed with immunoSEQ multiplex PCR; in TCRdb, only in-frame clones are kept and a portion is missing. The sample carries about 36,000 clones, approximately 90% recorded once. This receptor was identified in a female donor with multiple sclerosis, enrolled in a pregnancy study. The sequencing used CD4+ T cells from peripheral blood mononuclear cells, collected after pregnancy. The rearrangement links TRBV6-1 to TRBJ1-2, with no clear D. This chain's CDR3 is CATSAQNYGYTF. In DNA form, the CDR3 reads TGTGCCACCTCAGCACAGAACTATGGCTACACCTTC.